This TCR beta chain was sequenced for a study of T cell responses to AZD1222 COVID-19 vaccine. Notes on the study in general: At baseline, just 5 or 6 AZD1222 recipients tested seropositive. CD4 TCRs linked to vaccination spanned spike, dominating at 160-218 and 743-854.

Libraries were prepared by immunoSEQ multiplex PCR; TCRdb keeps only in-frame clonotypes and omits some of them. This table has some 100,000 clones, roughly 91% appearing once. Trimming removed 8 bases from V and 3 bases from J; junction bases left unmatched: 7. Germline CDR1 is MRHNA and CDR2 is SNTAGT. This CDR3 spans 15 amino acids. About this clone: The antigen is unknown.

The sequencing here drew on peripheral blood, taken on day 0 of AZD1222 vaccination. V usage is TRBV6-4 and J usage is TRBJ2-3; 11 nucleotides align to TRBD2. This TCR was sampled from an adult in good health. This CDR3 is CASSRLAGKTDTQYF. The CDR3 DNA reads TGTGCCAGCTCACGACTAGCGGGAAAAACAGATACGCAGTATTTT.